This T cell receptor beta chain was observed in a study of beta chain features in type 1 diabetes. Study observations and caveats: All four CD4+ subsets of Type 1 diabetes patients contained TCRB CDR3s that were moderately but significantly shorter. TCRB rearrangement may or may not be influenced by HLA type; here this remained unresolved. The study found fewer insertions and more deletions at VDJ junctions in type 1 diabetes patients.

Sequenced material consisted of expressed TCRB transcripts (all of the isolated RNA was reverse transcribed). The protocol was immunoSEQ multiplex PCR, while the TCRdb copy is restricted to in-frame clones and leaves out a portion. The table has 640,000 or so clones, around 15% seen once; the top ten hold 0.022%. With respect to this clone: Its specificity is not known.

The sample taken for sequencing was naive CD4+ T cells from blood. This clonotype was sampled from a man between 18 and 35 years old with type 1 diabetes.

CDR3 bases: TGTGCCACCAGCAGAAACAGGGTCTCCTACAATGAGCAGTTCTTC. Translating it yields CATSRNRVSYNEQFF. The chain is built from TRBV15 and TRBJ2-1, with D maybe TRBD1 (6 bases). Per germline, CDR1 LNHNV and CDR2 YYDKDF (reference sequence). V lost 2 bases and J lost 0, with 8 bases in between. The CDR3 runs 15 residues.